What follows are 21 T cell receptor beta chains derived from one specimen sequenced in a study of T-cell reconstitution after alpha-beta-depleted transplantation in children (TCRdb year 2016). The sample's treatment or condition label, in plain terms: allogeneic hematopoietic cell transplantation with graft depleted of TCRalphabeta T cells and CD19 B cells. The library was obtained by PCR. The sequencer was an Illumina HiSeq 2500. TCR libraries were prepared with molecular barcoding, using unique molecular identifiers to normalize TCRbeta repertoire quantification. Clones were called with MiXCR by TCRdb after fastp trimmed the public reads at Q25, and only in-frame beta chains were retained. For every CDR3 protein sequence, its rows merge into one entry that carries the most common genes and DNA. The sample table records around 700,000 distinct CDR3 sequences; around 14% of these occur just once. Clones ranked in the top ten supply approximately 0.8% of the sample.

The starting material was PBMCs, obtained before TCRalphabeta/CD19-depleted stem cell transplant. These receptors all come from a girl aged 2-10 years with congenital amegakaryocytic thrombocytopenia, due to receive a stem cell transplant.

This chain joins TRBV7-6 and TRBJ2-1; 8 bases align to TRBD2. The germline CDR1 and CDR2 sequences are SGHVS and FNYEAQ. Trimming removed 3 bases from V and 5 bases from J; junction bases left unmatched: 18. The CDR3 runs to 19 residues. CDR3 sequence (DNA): TGTGCCAGCAGCTTTACTTCTCTCGGGCGGGAGGTCCCCGACAATGAGCAGTTCTTC. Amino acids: CASSFTSLGREVPDNEQFF.

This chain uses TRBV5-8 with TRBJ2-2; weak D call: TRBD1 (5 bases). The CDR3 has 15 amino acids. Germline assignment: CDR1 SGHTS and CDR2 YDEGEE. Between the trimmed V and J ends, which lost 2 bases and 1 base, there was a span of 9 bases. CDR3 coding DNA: TGTGCCAGCAGCTTTAAAACAGGGAACACCGGGGAGCTGTTTTTT. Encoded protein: CASSFKTGNTGELFF.

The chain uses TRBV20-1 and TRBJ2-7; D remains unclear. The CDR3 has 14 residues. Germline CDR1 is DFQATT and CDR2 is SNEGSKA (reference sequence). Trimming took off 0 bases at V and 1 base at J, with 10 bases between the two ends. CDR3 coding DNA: TGCAGTGCTAGAGATAACTGGGGATCCTACGAGCAGTACTTC. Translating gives CSARDNWGSYEQYF.

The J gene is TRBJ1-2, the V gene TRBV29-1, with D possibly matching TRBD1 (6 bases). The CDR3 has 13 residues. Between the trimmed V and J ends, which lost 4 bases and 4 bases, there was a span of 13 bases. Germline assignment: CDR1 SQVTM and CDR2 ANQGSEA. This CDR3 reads CSVGWGLGYGYTF. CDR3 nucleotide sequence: TGCAGCGTTGGCTGGGGGCTGGGCTATGGCTACACCTTC.

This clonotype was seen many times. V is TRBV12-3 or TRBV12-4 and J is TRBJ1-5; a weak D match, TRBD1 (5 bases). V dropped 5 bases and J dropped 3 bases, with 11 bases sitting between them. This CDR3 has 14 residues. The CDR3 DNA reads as TGTGCCAGCAGTCCAACAGGAATCAATCAGCCCCAGCATTTT. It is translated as CASSPTGINQPQHF.

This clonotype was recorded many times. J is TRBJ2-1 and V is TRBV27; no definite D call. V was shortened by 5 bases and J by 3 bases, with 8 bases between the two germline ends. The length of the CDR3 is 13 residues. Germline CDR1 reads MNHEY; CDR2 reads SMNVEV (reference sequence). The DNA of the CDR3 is TGTGCCAGCAGTATGTGGGACTACAATGAGCAGTTCTTC. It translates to CASSMWDYNEQFF.

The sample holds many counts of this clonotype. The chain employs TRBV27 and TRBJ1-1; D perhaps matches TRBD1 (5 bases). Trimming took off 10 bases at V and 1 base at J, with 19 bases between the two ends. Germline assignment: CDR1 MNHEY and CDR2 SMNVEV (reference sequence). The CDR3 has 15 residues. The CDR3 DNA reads TGTGCCACCCCGAATCCGGGACCGCAGAACACTGAAGCTTTCTTT. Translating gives CATPNPGPQNTEAFF.

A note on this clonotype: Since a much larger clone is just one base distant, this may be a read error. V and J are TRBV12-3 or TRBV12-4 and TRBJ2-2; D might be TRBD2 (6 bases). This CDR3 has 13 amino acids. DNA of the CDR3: TGTGCCAGCAGCGACTCCACCACCGGGGGGCTGTTTTTT. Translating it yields CASSDSTTGGLFF.

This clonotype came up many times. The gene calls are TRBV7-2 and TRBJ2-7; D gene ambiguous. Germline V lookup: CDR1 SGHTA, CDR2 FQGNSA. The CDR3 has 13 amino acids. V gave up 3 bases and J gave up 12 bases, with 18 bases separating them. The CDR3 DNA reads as TGTGCCAGCAGCTTGTTCGAGAGGCTCGACGTGTACTTC. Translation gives CASSLFERLDVYF.

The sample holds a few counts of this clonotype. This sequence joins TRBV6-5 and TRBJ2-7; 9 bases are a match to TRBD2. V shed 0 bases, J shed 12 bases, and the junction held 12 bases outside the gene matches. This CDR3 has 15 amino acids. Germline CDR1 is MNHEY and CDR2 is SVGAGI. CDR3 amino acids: CASSYSPGLAASLYF. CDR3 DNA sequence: TGTGCCAGCAGTTACTCTCCGGGACTAGCCGCAAGTTTGTACTTC.

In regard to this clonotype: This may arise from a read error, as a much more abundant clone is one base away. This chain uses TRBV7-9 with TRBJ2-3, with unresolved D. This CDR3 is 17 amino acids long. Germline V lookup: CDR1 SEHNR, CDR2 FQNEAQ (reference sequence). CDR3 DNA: TGTGCCAGCAGCCGTCCGATTTCCAGTATCCGCACAGATACGCCGTATTTT. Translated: CASSRPISSIRTDTPYF.

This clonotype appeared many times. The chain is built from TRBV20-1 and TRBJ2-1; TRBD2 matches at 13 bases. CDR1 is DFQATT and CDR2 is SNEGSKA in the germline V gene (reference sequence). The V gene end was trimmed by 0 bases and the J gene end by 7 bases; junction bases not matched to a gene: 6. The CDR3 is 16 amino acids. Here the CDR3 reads CSARDPLAGGVNEQFF. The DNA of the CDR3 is TGCAGTGCTAGAGACCCACTAGCGGGAGGGGTGAATGAGCAGTTCTTC.

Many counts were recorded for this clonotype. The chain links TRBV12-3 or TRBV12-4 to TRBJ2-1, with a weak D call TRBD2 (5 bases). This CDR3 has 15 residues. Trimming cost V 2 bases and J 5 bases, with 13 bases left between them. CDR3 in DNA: TGTGCCAGCAGTTTAACGACGAGGGCGGACAATGAGCAGTTCTTC. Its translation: CASSLTTRADNEQFF.

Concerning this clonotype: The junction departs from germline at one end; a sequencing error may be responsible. The CDR3 loop reads CASRFSVNYGDTF. The DNA for the CDR3 is TGTGCCAGCAGGTTCAGCGTGAACTATGGCGACACCTTC. The rearrangement joins TRBV28 to TRBJ1-2; the D is unclear. The CDR3 is 13 amino acids. Germline CDR1 reads MDHEN; CDR2 reads SYDVKM.

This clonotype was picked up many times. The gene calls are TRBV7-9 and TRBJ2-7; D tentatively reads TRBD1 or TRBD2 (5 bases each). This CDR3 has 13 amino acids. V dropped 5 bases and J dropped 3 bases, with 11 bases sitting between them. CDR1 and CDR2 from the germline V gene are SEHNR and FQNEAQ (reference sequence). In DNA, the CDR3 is TGTGCCAGCAGCCCCGGGACCTTCTACGAGCAGTACTTC. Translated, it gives CASSPGTFYEQYF.

The DNA for the CDR3 is TGTGCCACCAGCAGAGATCGGCTGGAACGGGGCACCGGGGAGCTGTTTTTT. This gives the protein CATSRDRLERGTGELFF. The rearrangement links TRBV15 to TRBJ2-2; D might be TRBD2 (5 bases). Trimming removed 0 bases from V and 4 bases from J, with 15 bases in between. Per germline, CDR1 LNHNV and CDR2 YYDKDF (reference sequence). The CDR3 loop spans 17 amino acids.

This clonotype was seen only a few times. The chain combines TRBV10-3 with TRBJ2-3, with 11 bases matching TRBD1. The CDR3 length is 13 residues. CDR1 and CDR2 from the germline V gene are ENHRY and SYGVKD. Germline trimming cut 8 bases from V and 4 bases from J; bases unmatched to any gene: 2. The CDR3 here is CAIRGQGADTQYF. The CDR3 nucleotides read TGTGCCATCCGGGGACAGGGGGCAGATACGCAGTATTTT.

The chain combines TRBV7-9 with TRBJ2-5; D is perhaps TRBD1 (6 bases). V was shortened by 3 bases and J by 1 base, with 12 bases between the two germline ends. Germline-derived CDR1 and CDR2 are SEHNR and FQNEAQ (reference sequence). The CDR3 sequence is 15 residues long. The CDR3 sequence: CASSFPQGIQETQYF. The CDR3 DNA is TGTGCCAGCAGCTTTCCCCAGGGGATCCAAGAGACCCAGTACTTC. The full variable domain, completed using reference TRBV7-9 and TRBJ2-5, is DTGVSQNPRHKITKRGQNVTFRCDPISEHNRLYWYRQTLGQGPEFLTYFQNEAQLEKSRLLSDRFSAERPKGSFSTLEIQRTEQGDSAMYLCASSFPQGIQETQYFGPGTRLLVL.

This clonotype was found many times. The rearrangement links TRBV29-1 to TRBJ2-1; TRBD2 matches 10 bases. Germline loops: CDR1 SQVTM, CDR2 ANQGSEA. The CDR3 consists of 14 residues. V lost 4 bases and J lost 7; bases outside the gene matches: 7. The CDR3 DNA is TGCAGCGTTGGCCTAGCGGGAGTCGAAAATGAGCAGTTCTTC. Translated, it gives CSVGLAGVENEQFF.

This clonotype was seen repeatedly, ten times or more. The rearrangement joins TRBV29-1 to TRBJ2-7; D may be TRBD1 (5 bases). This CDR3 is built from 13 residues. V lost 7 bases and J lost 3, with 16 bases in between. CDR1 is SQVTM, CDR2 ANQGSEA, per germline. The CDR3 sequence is CSALGQGFYEQYF. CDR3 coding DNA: TGCAGCGCTCTGGGGCAGGGATTCTACGAGCAGTACTTC.

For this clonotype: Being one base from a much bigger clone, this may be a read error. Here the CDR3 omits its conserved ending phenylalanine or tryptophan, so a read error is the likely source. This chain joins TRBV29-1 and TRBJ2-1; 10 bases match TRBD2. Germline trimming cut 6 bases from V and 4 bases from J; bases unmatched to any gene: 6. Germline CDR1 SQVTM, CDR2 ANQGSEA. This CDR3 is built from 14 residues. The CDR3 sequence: CSVLLAGSYNEQFL. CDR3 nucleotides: TGCAGCGTCCTACTAGCGGGATCTTACAATGAGCAGTTCTTA.